This T cell receptor (beta chain) is from a study of beta chain features in type 1 diabetes. Study conclusions and caveats: Shortening that was moderate but significant affected the TCRB CDR3s of Type 1 diabetes patients in all four CD4+ subsets.

Every bit of the isolated RNA underwent reverse transcription, so sequencing read expressed TCRB transcripts. The data were produced by immunoSEQ multiplex PCR, yet TCRdb's version contains in-frame clones alone and is incomplete. The data show roughly 140,000 clones, 10% seen once. CD4+ naive, central memory, regulatory and stem cell-like memory cells were sorted via CD45RO/CCR7/CD25/CD127/CD95/CD27. Concerning this clone: Its antigen is currently unknown.

The source of this sequence is a man aged 25 to 40 with type 1 diabetes. The sample comprised central memory CD4+ T cells from blood.

CDR3 coding DNA: TGTGCCAGCAGCCTAGGGCAAGGGACAGCGCATCGTTACGAGCAGTACTTC. Its protein product is CASSLGQGTAHRYEQYF. The chain uses TRBV11-2 and TRBJ2-7; 7 bases line up with TRBD1. The CDR3 length is 17 residues. The junction had 17 bases not matched to a gene; V was cut back by 5 bases and J by 4 bases. Germline V lookup: CDR1 SGHAT, CDR2 FQNNGV.